The next 23 T cell receptor beta chains were all read from a single sample in a study of T cells in women clearing cervical HPV infection. Using immunoSEQ multiplex PCR, the repertoire was profiled, and TCRdb retains in-frame clones only, with some absent. In all, the sample yields under 40,000 clones. The sample consisted of blood buffy coat. All receptors derive from a woman aged 18 to 75 with a cervical HPV16 infection that either progressed to CIN3+ or cleared (not recorded which).

The CDR3 DNA, read in part, is TGTGCCAGTAGTATTGAGGGGATTAACTCTGGGGCCAACGTC. As protein: CASSIEGINSGANV. The whole CDR3 protein reads CASSIEGINSGANVLTF. The chain recombines TRBV19 with TRBJ2-6; D is tentatively TRBD1 or TRBD2 (5 bases each). The CDR3 goes on 3 residues after the read ends, and that part is filled in from the germline J gene. Trimming took off 3 bases at V and 0 bases at J, with 12 bases between the two ends. CDR1 and CDR2 (germline): LNHDA, SQIVND (reference sequence). The CDR3 has 17 amino acids.

Points on this clone: Read sequence stops 3 residues before the CDR3 end, and the germline J gene provides the missing end. The rearrangement joins TRBV7-3 to TRBJ2-1, with TRBD2 identical over 11 bases. The CDR3 totals 15 residues. The ends lost 5 bases at V and 5 bases at J; junction bases unmatched: 5. CDR1 SGHTA and CDR2 FQGTGA come from the germline V gene. This CDR3 is CASSVTSGSNNEQFF. The CDR3 DNA, read in part, is TGTGCCAGCAGCGTTACTAGCGGGAGTAACAATGAG.

For this clone: The read ends 3 residues before the CDR3 terminus; that terminus is restored from the germline J gene. The chain joins TRBV5-4 to TRBJ1-1; maybe TRBD1 (5 bases). The CDR3 consists of 16 residues. Trimming left V 1 base short and J 5 bases short, with 18 bases between. Germline-derived CDR1 and CDR2 are SGHNT and YYREEE (reference sequence). The sequenced part of the CDR3 DNA is TGTGCCAGCAGCTTGACTTATTCCCGTCCAGGGACTGAA. Protein sequence: CASSLTYSRPGTE. The CDR3 reads in full as CASSLTYSRPGTEAFF. The full variable domain, in which reference TRBV5-4 and TRBJ1-1 provide the parts outside the CDR3, is ETGVTQSPTHLIKTRGQQVTLRCSSQSGHNTVSWYQQALGQGPQFIFQYYREEENGRGNFPPRFSGLQFPNYSSELNVNALELDDSALYLCASSLTYSRPGTEAFFGQGTRLTVV.

In the case of this clone: With the read ending 3 residues before the CDR3 end, the germline J gene is used to fill in that end. The rearrangement joins TRBV19 to TRBJ1-2; 7 bases map to TRBD1. Germline loops: CDR1 LNHDA, CDR2 SQIVND (reference sequence). The J segment lost 4 bases and the V segment lost 3 bases, leaving 8 bases of the junction unmatched. The CDR3 spans 15 residues. The CDR3 DNA, read in part, is TGTGCCAGTAGTATTAACACGGGACAGCGCTATGGC. Amino acid sequence: CASSINTGQRYG. The whole CDR3 protein is CASSINTGQRYGYTF.

Comments on this clone: The CDR3 end lies 3 residues beyond the end of the read and is filled in from the germline J gene. The rearrangement links TRBV2 to TRBJ2-1; 8 bases match TRBD2. Per germline, CDR1 SNHLY and CDR2 FYNNEI. Losses at the gene ends were 3 bases for V and 2 bases for J; bases not matched to a gene: 3. The CDR3 is 15 amino acids. The CDR3 sequence: CASSDGRGAYNEQFF. Incomplete CDR3 DNA: TGTGCCAGCAGTGACGGGCGGGGGGCCTACAATGAG. Supplemented by reference TRBV2 and TRBJ2-1, the full variable domain reads EPEVTQTPSHQVTQMGQEVILRCVPISNHLYFYWYRQILGQKVEFLVSFYNNEISEKSEIFDDQFSVERPDGSNFTLKIRSTKLEDSAMYFCASSDGRGAYNEQFFGPGTRLTVL.

About this clone: The DNA ends 3 residues before the CDR3 does, and the rest of the CDR3 is filled in from the germline J gene. V usage is TRBV20-1 and J usage is TRBJ2-5; 8 nucleotides line up with TRBD2. The CDR3 loop spans 16 amino acids. The V gene's germline CDR1 is DFQATT and CDR2 SNEGSKA (reference sequence). V shed 0 bases and J 2 bases; nucleotides not matched to a gene: 8. CDR3 DNA, as far as it was read: TGCAGTGCTAGAGATCTGAGCGGGAGTTTTCAAGAGACC. Translation: CSARDLSGSFQET. In full, the CDR3 reads CSARDLSGSFQETQYF.

Of note for this clone: The read terminates 3 residues ahead of where the CDR3 ends, so the germline J gene completes it. The chain combines TRBV5-6 with TRBJ2-2; D perhaps matches TRBD1 (6 bases). The CDR3 contains 13 residues. In germline, CDR1 is SGHDT, CDR2 YYEEEE. Incomplete CDR3 DNA: TGTGCCAGCAGCTTGCAGGGGACGGAAAAG. Amino acids: CASSLQGTEK. The whole CDR3 reads CASSLQGTEKLFF. Full variable domain (outside the CDR3, taken from reference TRBV5-6 and TRBJ2-2): DAGVTQSPTHLIKTRGQQVTLRCSPKSGHDTVSWYQQALGQGPQFIFQYYEEEERQRGNFPDRFSGHQFPNYSSELNVNALLLGDSALYLCASSLQGTEKLFFGEGSRLTVL.

As regards this clone: With the read ending 3 residues before the CDR3 end, the germline J gene is used to fill in that end. The rearrangement joins TRBV5-1 to TRBJ1-2, with 7 positions matching TRBD1. The germline CDR1 and CDR2 sequences are SGHRS and YFSETQ. CDR3 length: 16 amino acids. CDR3 DNA (partial): TGCGCCAGCAGCACGGGGACAGCCGTACTACCCTACGAC. Protein: CASSTGTAVLPYD. The whole CDR3 sequence reads CASSTGTAVLPYDYTF.

A note on this clone: The read comes to an end 3 residues before the CDR3 does, leaving the germline J gene to fill in the end. J is TRBJ1-2 and V is TRBV20-1; no definite D call. Trimming took 0 bases from V and 3 from J, leaving 17 bases between them. The CDR3 has 16 amino acids. The germline gives CDR1 DFQATT, CDR2 SNEGSKA (reference sequence). The CDR3 region is CSARDPGKTGYYGYTF. CDR3 bases read: TGCAGTGCTAGAGATCCGGGAAAGACGGGGTACTATGGC.

On this clone: The CDR3 extends 3 residues past the end of the read, so its final part is completed from the germline J gene. The rearrangement joins TRBV20-1 to TRBJ1-1; 12 nucleotides match TRBD1. Germline CDR1 DFQATT, CDR2 SNEGSKA (reference sequence). V gave up 3 bases and J gave up 1 base; unmatched junction bases: 9. The CDR3 covers 17 residues. CDR3 region: CSARGVPGQGANTEAFF. CDR3 DNA (partial): TGCAGTGCTAGGGGGGTCCCGGGACAGGGGGCGAACACTGAA.

A note on this clone: The read finishes 3 residues shy of the CDR3 end, and the germline J gene is used to complete it. The gene calls are TRBV19 and TRBJ2-3; 8 nucleotides line up with TRBD1. The CDR3 runs to 18 residues. From germline, CDR1 is LNHDA and CDR2 SQIVND (reference sequence). The part of the CDR3 DNA that was read is TGTGCCAGTAGTCTCCCCGATACAGGGGGAGATAGCAATCAGCCG. It is translated as CASSLPDTGGDSNQP. The CDR3, in full, reads CASSLPDTGGDSNQPQYF.

In the case of this clone: From the germline J gene comes the end of the CDR3, since the read stops 3 residues before it. V and J are TRBV7-8 and TRBJ2-7, with 9 nucleotides matching TRBD1. With V trimmed by 5 bases and J by 4 bases, 9 bases remained unmatched. The CDR3 consists of 15 residues. Germline V CDR1 and CDR2: SGHVS, FQNEAQ. The CDR3: CASSIGQGNLYEQYF. Incomplete CDR3 DNA: TGTGCCAGCAGCATAGGACAGGGGAATTTGTACGAG.

The CDR3 protein is CASSLEGTGAGNTIYF. The sequenced CDR3 bases are TGCGCCAGCAGCTTGGAGGGCACGGGGGCTGGAAACACC. The chain couples TRBV5-1 to TRBJ1-3; possible D gene TRBD1, 5 bases. The read stops 3 residues short of the end of the CDR3; the missing end is completed from the germline J gene. Germline CDR1 is SGHRS and CDR2 is YFSETQ. Trimming shortened V by 0 bases and J by 2 bases, and 12 bases separated the two germline ends. The CDR3 is 16 residues long.

As regards this clone: Read data end 3 residues before the CDR3 end; the end is taken from the germline J gene. The chain joins TRBV6-2 or TRBV6-3 to TRBJ2-5; no definite D call. Trimming removed 2 bases at V and 7 bases at J, with 8 bases between. CDR1 is MNHEY and CDR2 is SVGEGT in the germline V gene. The CDR3 runs to 12 residues. Incomplete CDR3 DNA: TGTGCCAGCAGTTACCCCCCGGTGACC. It encodes CASSYPPVT. The full CDR3 sequence reads CASSYPPVTQYF.

A note on this clone: The CDR3 goes on 3 residues after the read ends, and that part is filled in from the germline J gene. The V call is TRBV5-4, the J call TRBJ2-3; a possible D gene is TRBD2 (5 bases). Germline-derived CDR1 and CDR2 are SGHNT and YYREEE (reference sequence). The CDR3 loop spans 14 amino acids. Trimming stripped 4 bases from V and 4 bases from J, with 13 bases between. The CDR3 protein is CASSPALRADTQYF. Incomplete CDR3 DNA: TGTGCCAGCAGCCCTGCCTTGAGGGCAGATACG.

Note on this clone: The read ends 3 residues early relative to the CDR3; the germline J gene fills the gap. The chain employs TRBV30 and TRBJ2-4; tentative D call: TRBD1 (6 bases). CDR1 GTSNPN and CDR2 SVGIG come from the germline V gene (reference sequence). This CDR3 contains 14 residues. CDR3 sequence reads: CAWSGWTANYGQYF. The CDR3 bases that were read are TGTGCCTGGAGTGGATGGACAGCTAACTATGGT.

Regarding this clone: Read data end 3 residues before the CDR3 end; the end is taken from the germline J gene. The chain is built from TRBV7-9 and TRBJ2-2, with D uncertain. The CDR3 covers 14 residues. Per the germline V gene, CDR1 is SEHNR and CDR2 is FQNEAQ (reference sequence). CDR3 in amino acids: CASSLVDFNEKLFF. CDR3 DNA, as far as it was read: TGTGCCAGCAGCTTAGTAGACTTTAATGAAAAG.

As concerns this clone: The missing CDR3 end, 3 residues past where the read stops, is filled in from the germline J gene. The genes are TRBV7-9 and TRBJ2-1, with D unclear. The CDR3 has 14 amino acids. The germline V gene has CDR1 SEHNR and CDR2 FQNEAQ (reference sequence). Trimming took 5 bases from V and 4 from J, leaving 12 bases between them. The CDR3 reads CASSRRRFYNEQFF. CDR3 DNA (partial): TGTGCCAGCAGCCGCCGGCGGTTTTACAATGAG.

Details on this clone: Read data end 3 residues before the CDR3 end; the end is taken from the germline J gene. The V gene is TRBV5-8, the J gene TRBJ1-2, with 7 bases matching TRBD1. Germline values: CDR1 SGHTS, CDR2 YDEGEE. The trim removed 5 bases at V and 5 bases at J, leaving 9 bases unmatched. The CDR3 sequence is 14 residues long. The CDR3 bases that were read are TGTGCCAGCAGGTCCGAGACAGGGCGGTATGGC. It encodes CASRSETGRYG. The full CDR3 protein is CASRSETGRYGYTF.

A note on this clone: The read ends 3 residues before the CDR3 terminus; that terminus is restored from the germline J gene. The J gene is TRBJ1-1, the V gene TRBV13, with a possible D match to TRBD1 (6 bases). V shed 5 bases and J shed 4 bases, with 14 bases lying between them. Germline CDR1 reads PRHDT; CDR2 reads FYEKMQ (reference sequence). The CDR3 totals 14 residues. The CDR3 DNA, read in part, is TGTGCCAGCAGCCCCCGCGGAGGGGGCACTGAA. Translating it yields CASSPRGGGTE. The complete CDR3 sequence is CASSPRGGGTEAFF. Complete variable domain (other parts from reference TRBV13 and TRBJ1-1): AAGVIQSPRHLIKEKRETATLKCYPIPRHDTVYWYQQGPGQDPQFLISFYEKMQSDKGSIPDRFSAQQFSDYHSELNMSSLELGDSALYFCASSPRGGGTEAFFGQGTRLTVV.

Worth noting for this clone: Read coverage stops 3 residues before the CDR3 terminus; the germline J gene supplies the remainder. This chain connects TRBV2 to TRBJ2-7; 11 bases are shared with TRBD2. The V gene's germline CDR1 is SNHLY and CDR2 FYNNEI. J lost 4 bases, V lost 2 bases, and 4 bases had no gene match. The CDR3 is made up of 15 amino acids. The CDR3 protein is CASSEIWTSGYEQYF. Incomplete CDR3 DNA: TGTGCCAGCAGTGAAATATGGACTAGCGGGTACGAG. The full variable domain, rest sourced from reference TRBV2 and TRBJ2-7, is EPEVTQTPSHQVTQMGQEVILRCVPISNHLYFYWYRQILGQKVEFLVSFYNNEISEKSEIFDDQFSVERPDGSNFTLKIRSTKLEDSAMYFCASSEIWTSGYEQYFGPGTRLTVT.

On this clone: The CDR3 end falls 3 residues outside the read, so it is completed with the germline J gene. J is TRBJ2-5 and V is TRBV28; 8 nucleotides agree with TRBD2. Germline V lookup: CDR1 MDHEN, CDR2 SYDVKM. J was trimmed by 2 bases and V by 3 bases; bases with no gene match: 20. The CDR3 covers 20 residues. The DNA read from the CDR3 is TGTGCCAGCAGTTTCCCCCTCGGGGTAGCGGGAATCTCGAATCAAGAGACC. Protein: CASSFPLGVAGISNQET. The full CDR3 protein reads CASSFPLGVAGISNQETQYF.

On this clone itself: The read terminates 3 residues ahead of where the CDR3 ends, so the germline J gene completes it. The genes are TRBV6-2 or TRBV6-3 and TRBJ1-3; D remains ambiguous. Per the germline V gene, CDR1 is MNHEY and CDR2 is SVGEGT. CDR3 length: 14 residues. Between the trimmed V and J ends, which lost 6 bases and 0 bases, there was a span of 9 bases. The part of the CDR3 DNA that was read is TGTGCCAGCAGCCCCCCGGTCTCTGGAAACACC. It translates to CASSPPVSGNT. The CDR3 reads in full as CASSPPVSGNTIYF.